Listed here are 29 T cell receptor beta chains from one sample, sequenced in a study of blood T cell repertoires in COVID-19. The method was immunoSEQ multiplex PCR; TCRdb's version includes in-frame clones alone and lacks a portion of them. The sample has under 400,000 clones, roughly 90% seen once; the top ten hold around 7%. The sequenced material came from peripheral blood. Every receptor here comes from a man younger than 30 with active or convalescent COVID-19.

This clone was picked up a small number of times. The genes are TRBV6-5 and TRBJ1-6; 7 bases agree with TRBD1. Germline V lookup: CDR1 MNHEY, CDR2 SVGAGI. Trimming at V came to 6 bases and at J to 3 bases, leaving 5 bases not matched to a gene. The CDR3 runs to 15 residues. The CDR3: CASRPNRGYNSPLHF. DNA of the CDR3: TGTGCCAGCAGACCGAACAGGGGCTATAATTCACCCCTCCACTTT.

This chain links TRBV4-2 with TRBJ2-1; TRBD1 might be the D (5 bases). With 1 base removed from V and 7 bases from J, the gap between germline ends came to 5 bases. This CDR3 is 12 amino acids long. CDR1 and CDR2 from the germline V gene are LGHNA and YNFKEQ. The CDR3, as DNA: TGTGCCAGCAGCCAAGCAGGGAATGAGCAGTTCTTC. It codes for CASSQAGNEQFF.

The chain links TRBV6-2 or TRBV6-3 to TRBJ2-1; 11 bases match TRBD2. The CDR3 consists of 16 residues. V dropped 5 bases and J dropped 4; count of bases not matched to a gene: 7. Looked up from germline, CDR1 is MNHEY and CDR2 is SVGEGT. The CDR3 reads CASSNTSGSRYNEQFF. As DNA, the CDR3 is TGTGCCAGCAGTAATACTAGCGGGAGTCGATACAATGAGCAGTTCTTC.

To note about this clone: The sample has other DNA sequences that encode this CDR3 too. V is TRBV15 and J is TRBJ2-7; 12 nucleotides align to TRBD1. Germline CDR1 reads LNHNV; CDR2 reads YYDKDF (reference sequence). Unmatched junction bases numbered 1, after V lost 3 bases and J lost 4 bases. The CDR3 is made up of 14 amino acids. In nucleotides, the CDR3 is TGTGCCACCAGCAGGGGACAGGGGGCTTACGAGCAGTACTTC. It encodes CATSRGQGAYEQYF.

In this sample, this clone turned up once. This chain links TRBV19 with TRBJ1-2; 8 nucleotides line up with TRBD1. This CDR3 is built from 17 residues. J lost 4 bases, V lost 3 bases, and 13 bases had no gene match. The germline V gene has CDR1 LNHDA and CDR2 SQIVND (reference sequence). This CDR3 reads CASSIYVRPGGIYGYTF. The CDR3 coding sequence is TGTGCCAGTAGTATTTACGTTCGGCCAGGGGGCATCTATGGCTACACCTTC.

Worth noting for this clone: At one end the junction does not follow the germline gene, possibly because of a read error. The rearrangement joins TRBV5-4 to TRBJ2-1; 7 bases map to TRBD1. There are 13 residues in the CDR3. In germline, CDR1 is SGHNT, CDR2 YYREEE (reference sequence). CDR3 in DNA: TGTGCCAGCAGTTTGGACAGGAACAATGAGCAGTTCTTC. Its translation: CASSLDRNNEQFF.

The chain links TRBV18 to TRBJ1-2; tentative D call: TRBD1 (6 bases). This CDR3 is 14 amino acids long. Looked up from germline, CDR1 is KGHSH and CDR2 is LQKENI. The V end was cut by 5 bases, the J end by 6 bases, with 16 bases between. CDR3 protein: CASSEQGSGDGYTF. The CDR3 region has the DNA TGTGCCAGCTCAGAACAGGGATCCGGAGATGGCTACACCTTC.

V usage is TRBV9 and J usage is TRBJ1-1; D possibly corresponds to TRBD1 (6 bases). CDR3 size: 13 residues. From germline, CDR1 is SGDLS and CDR2 YYNGEE. V was cut by 0 bases and J by 11 bases, with 14 bases left in between. CDR3 in amino acids: CASSVELQGRAFF. DNA for the CDR3: TGTGCCAGCAGCGTAGAATTACAGGGTCGTGCTTTCTTT.

This clone was detected only a few times. This rearrangement joins TRBV19 to TRBJ1-1; the D is unclear. The V and J ends lost 7 bases and 4 bases respectively, with 13 bases between them. The CDR3 consists of 13 residues. Germline values: CDR1 LNHDA, CDR2 SQIVND (reference sequence). The CDR3 nucleotides read TGTGCCAGTACCCCGGGAGGCCTCACTGAAGCTTTCTTT. It yields the protein CASTPGGLTEAFF.

The chain joins TRBV5-4 to TRBJ2-6; D is possibly TRBD1 (6 bases). The ends were cut back, 0 bases at V and 4 bases at J, with 20 bases in the middle. The CDR3 extends over 19 amino acids. In germline, CDR1 is SGHNT, CDR2 YYREEE (reference sequence). CDR3 in amino acids: CASSLGLLGQGRGANVLTF. In DNA form, the CDR3 reads TGTGCCAGCAGCTTGGGACTTCTTGGGCAGGGGCGAGGGGCCAACGTCCTGACTTTC.

The rearrangement uses TRBV5-6 and TRBJ2-7, with D maybe TRBD2 (5 bases). CDR3 length equals 17 residues. Trimming removed 0 bases from V and 0 bases from J, with 16 bases in between. Germline assignment: CDR1 SGHDT and CDR2 YYEEEE. CDR3 residues: CASSLGIGNTYSYEQYF. For the CDR3, the DNA is TGTGCCAGCAGCTTGGGAATCGGGAACACATACTCCTACGAGCAGTACTTC.

This chain joins TRBV4-3 and TRBJ1-3; tentatively, D is TRBD1 (5 bases). Trimming removed 1 base at V and 4 bases at J, with 17 bases between. This CDR3 has 17 amino acids. Per germline, CDR1 LGHNA and CDR2 YSLEER. For the CDR3, the DNA is TGCGCCAGCAGCCAAGGCCCCCCGGGCAGGGAAGGAAACACCATATATTTT. It codes for CASSQGPPGREGNTIYF.

This clone is a singleton in its sample. J is TRBJ1-4 and V is TRBV3-1 (or the pseudogene TRBV3-2), with a tentative D call TRBD1 (6 bases). Germline assignment: CDR1 LGHDT and CDR2 YNNKEL (reference sequence). The CDR3 sequence is 13 residues long. V dropped 4 bases and J dropped 7 bases, with 10 bases sitting between them. The CDR3 here is CASSPGVAEKLFF. CDR3 DNA: TGTGCCAGCAGCCCAGGGGTGGCTGAAAAACTGTTTTTT.

This chain connects TRBV7-9 to TRBJ1-6; 8 nucleotides align to TRBD1. In germline, CDR1 is SEHNR, CDR2 FQNEAQ (reference sequence). The junction had 6 bases not matched to a gene; V was cut back by 6 bases and J by 8 bases. This CDR3 spans 14 amino acids. In DNA form, the CDR3 reads TGTGCCAGCAGTTGGGACAGGCTACATTCACCCCTCCACTTT. This sequence encodes CASSWDRLHSPLHF. The entire variable domain, with the rest obtained from reference TRBV7-9 and TRBJ1-6, is as follows: DTGVSQNPRHKITKRGQNVTFRCDPISEHNRLYWYRQTLGQGPEFLTYFQNEAQLEKSRLLSDRFSAERPKGSFSTLEIQRTEQGDSAMYLCASSWDRLHSPLHFGNGTRLTVT.

This clone appeared a single time. CDR3 in amino acids: CASTRLAGGQEFF. The CDR3 coding sequence is TGTGCCAGCACCCGACTTGCGGGGGGGCAAGAGTTCTTC. The V gene is TRBV28, the J gene TRBJ2-1; 9 bases agree with TRBD2. J was trimmed by 14 bases and V by 7 bases; bases with no gene match: 12. The CDR3 consists of 13 residues. Germline CDR1 MDHEN, CDR2 SYDVKM.

The rearrangement joins TRBV9 to TRBJ1-6; D is ambiguous. The germline V and J ends were trimmed by 0 bases and 10 bases, with 11 bases remaining between them. Germline-derived CDR1 and CDR2 are SGDLS and YYNGEE. The CDR3 spans 14 residues. CDR3 nucleotides: TGTGCCAGCAGCGTAGGTGGACTCGGATCACCCCTCCACTTT. Its protein is CASSVGGLGSPLHF.

A single count supports this clone. This chain joins TRBV29-1 and TRBJ1-2; D is ambiguous. The V and J ends lost 3 bases and 0 bases respectively, with 17 bases between them. The CDR3 runs to 16 residues. CDR1 SQVTM and CDR2 ANQGSEA come from the germline V gene. The CDR3 loop is CSVEWGYGGTNYGYTF. CDR3 bases: TGCAGCGTTGAGTGGGGATACGGAGGAACTAACTATGGCTACACCTTC.

The J gene is TRBJ1-5, the V gene TRBV2, with a weak D call TRBD1 (6 bases). The V gene's germline CDR1 is SNHLY and CDR2 FYNNEI. Between the trimmed V and J ends, which lost 7 bases and 5 bases, there was a span of 12 bases. The CDR3 is 13 amino acids. The CDR3 region has the DNA TGTGCCAGCAACGACAGGCCCTATCAGCCCCAGCATTTT. It yields the protein CASNDRPYQPQHF.

The gene calls are TRBV27 and TRBJ2-2; no reliable D call. The CDR3 length is 15 residues. Germline CDR1 MNHEY, CDR2 SMNVEV (reference sequence). Trimming cost V 7 bases and J 0 bases, with 12 bases left between them. The CDR3 reads CASILTKTNTGELFF. In DNA form, the CDR3 reads TGTGCCAGCATCCTTACAAAGACGAACACCGGGGAGCTGTTTTTT.

The chain carries TRBV3-1 (or the pseudogene TRBV3-2) and TRBJ1-6; D is perhaps TRBD1 (5 bases). CDR3 length equals 15 residues. Germline assignment: CDR1 LGHDT and CDR2 YNNKEL (reference sequence). V shed 4 bases and J shed 7 bases, with 14 bases lying between them. In DNA, the CDR3 is TGTGCCAGCAGCCCCAATTGGGGCGAAAATTCACCCCTCCACTTT. It specifies CASSPNWGENSPLHF.

The rearrangement uses TRBV2 and TRBJ2-7; 8 bases are shared with TRBD2. This CDR3 comprises 14 residues. The ends lost 8 bases at V and 0 bases at J; junction bases unmatched: 6. CDR1 and CDR2 from the germline V gene are SNHLY and FYNNEI. The CDR3 DNA reads TGTGCCAGCTTGGGCGGGGGGCTCTCCTACGAGCAGTACTTC. Its translation: CASLGGGLSYEQYF.

The chain carries TRBV7-8 and TRBJ1-1, with 7 bases lining up with TRBD1. Unmatched junction bases numbered 14, after V lost 5 bases and J lost 5 bases. This CDR3 has 16 residues. Per germline, CDR1 SGHVS and CDR2 FQNEAQ. The chain's CDR3 is CASSLRQGGWWTEAFF. The CDR3 nucleotides are TGTGCCAGCAGCCTACGACAGGGAGGTTGGTGGACTGAAGCTTTCTTT.

This sequence joins TRBV7-8 and TRBJ2-4; tentative D call: TRBD2 (6 bases). V was trimmed by 5 bases and J by 6 bases, leaving 23 bases between them. This CDR3 has 17 residues. Germline CDR1 is SGHVS and CDR2 is FQNEAQ. DNA of the CDR3: TGTGCCAGCAGCCCACCCCGGGGGATGGGATTGGGAAACATTCAGTACTTC. It encodes CASSPPRGMGLGNIQYF.

The table lists this clone with a count of one. The chain carries TRBV29-1 and TRBJ1-1, with D unclear. Germline V CDR1 and CDR2: SQVTM, ANQGSEA. The ends were cut back, 5 bases at V and 5 bases at J, with 15 bases in the middle. The CDR3 spans 13 residues. The CDR3 region is CSVIKVAATEAFF. The CDR3 region has the DNA TGCAGCGTTATTAAAGTGGCGGCAACTGAAGCTTTCTTT.

The chain links TRBV24-1 to TRBJ2-1; the D gene is possibly TRBD1 (6 bases). CDR1 and CDR2 (germline): KGHDR, SFDVKD. Trimming removed 4 bases from V and 2 bases from J, with 14 bases in between. The CDR3 extends over 16 amino acids. This CDR3 reads CATSEKTGLPYNEQFF. In nucleotides, the CDR3 is TGTGCCACCAGTGAGAAAACAGGGTTACCCTACAATGAGCAGTTCTTC.

The chain is built from TRBV9 and TRBJ2-7; 7 nucleotides agree with TRBD1. The CDR3 totals 15 residues. CDR1 and CDR2 (germline): SGDLS, YYNGEE. V shed 4 bases, J shed 4 bases, and the junction held 11 bases outside the gene matches. CDR3 DNA sequence: TGTGCCAGCAGCCCTACCTCTTACAGGGGTTACGAGCAGTACTTC. It encodes CASSPTSYRGYEQYF.

CDR3 nucleotides: TGCAGCGTTGAAGATTGGAGCCCCAATGAGCAGTTCTTC. It translates to CSVEDWSPNEQFF. The chain uses TRBV29-1 and TRBJ2-1; D remains ambiguous. The CDR3 is 13 residues long. The V and J ends lost 0 bases and 6 bases respectively, with 9 bases between them. Germline-derived CDR1 and CDR2 are SQVTM and ANQGSEA.

This chain uses TRBV12-3 or TRBV12-4 with TRBJ2-3, with D tentatively TRBD1 (6 bases). Trimming took off 3 bases at V and 3 bases at J, with 7 bases between the two ends. The CDR3 is 13 residues long. CDR3 loop: CASSLGATDTQYF. The CDR3 DNA reads as TGTGCCAGCAGTTTGGGGGCGACAGATACGCAGTATTTT.

This sequence joins TRBV4-2 and TRBJ1-1; 8 bases are shared with TRBD1. The germline V gene has CDR1 LGHNA and CDR2 YNFKEQ. Unmatched junction bases numbered 12, after V lost 10 bases and J lost 8 bases. The CDR3 length is 13 residues. CDR3 nucleotides: TGTGCCACCACCACCCCCGGGACAGGAGAAGCTTTCTTT. Its translation is CATTTPGTGEAFF.